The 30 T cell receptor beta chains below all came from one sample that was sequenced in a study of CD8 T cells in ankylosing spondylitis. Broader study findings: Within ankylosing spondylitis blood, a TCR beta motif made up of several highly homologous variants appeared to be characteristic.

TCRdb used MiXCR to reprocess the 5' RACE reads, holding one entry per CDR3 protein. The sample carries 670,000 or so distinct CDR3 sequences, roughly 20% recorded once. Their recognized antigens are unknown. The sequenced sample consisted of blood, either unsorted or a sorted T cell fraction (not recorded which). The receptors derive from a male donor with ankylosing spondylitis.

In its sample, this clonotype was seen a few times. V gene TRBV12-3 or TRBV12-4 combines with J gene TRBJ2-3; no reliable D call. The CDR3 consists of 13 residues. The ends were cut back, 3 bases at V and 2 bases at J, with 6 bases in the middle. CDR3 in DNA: TGTGCCAGCAGTTTGCGGCACACAGATACGCAGTATTTT. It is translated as CASSLRHTDTQYF.

CDR3 region: CASSWEGTSDYNEQFF. In DNA form, the CDR3 reads TGCGCCAGCAGCTGGGAGGGGACTAGCGACTACAATGAGCAGTTCTTC. The chain joins TRBV5-1 to TRBJ2-1; 10 bases are shared with TRBD2. Germline loops: CDR1 SGHRS, CDR2 YFSETQ. There are 16 residues in the CDR3. After removal of 3 bases from V and 3 bases from J, the junction contained 6 bases not matched to a gene.

Here the CDR3 reads CASSQLAGGSGANVLTF. The CDR3 DNA is TGTGCCAGCAGCCAACTAGCGGGGGGGTCTGGGGCCAACGTCCTGACTTTC. The chain combines TRBV4-2 with TRBJ2-6, with 12 bases lining up with TRBD2. Germline assignment: CDR1 LGHNA and CDR2 YNFKEQ. With V trimmed by 2 bases and J by 1 base, 0 bases remained unmatched. This CDR3 is 17 amino acids long.

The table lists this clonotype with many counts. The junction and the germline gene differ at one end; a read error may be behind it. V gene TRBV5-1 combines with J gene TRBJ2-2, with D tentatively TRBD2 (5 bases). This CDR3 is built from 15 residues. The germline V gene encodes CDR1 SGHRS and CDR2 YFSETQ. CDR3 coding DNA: TGTGCCAGCAGTTTAGGGAGCGCGAACACCGGGGAGCTGTTTTTT. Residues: CASSLGSANTGELFF.

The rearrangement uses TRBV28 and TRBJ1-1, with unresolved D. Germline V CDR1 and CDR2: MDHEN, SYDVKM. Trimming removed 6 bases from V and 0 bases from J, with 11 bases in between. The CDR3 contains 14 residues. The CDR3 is CASSPQSVNTEAFF. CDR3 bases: TGTGCCAGCAGCCCACAGAGTGTGAACACTGAAGCTTTCTTT.

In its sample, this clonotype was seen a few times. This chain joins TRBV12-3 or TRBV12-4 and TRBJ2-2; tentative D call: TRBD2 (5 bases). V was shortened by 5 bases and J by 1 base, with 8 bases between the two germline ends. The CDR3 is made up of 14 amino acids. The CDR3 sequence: CASSADLNTGELFF. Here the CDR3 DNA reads TGTGCCAGCAGTGCGGACTTGAACACCGGGGAGCTGTTTTTT.

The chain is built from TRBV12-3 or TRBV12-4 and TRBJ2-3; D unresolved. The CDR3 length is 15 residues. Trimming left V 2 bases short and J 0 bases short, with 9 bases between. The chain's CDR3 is CASSLRYASTDTQYF. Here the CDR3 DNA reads TGTGCCAGCAGTTTACGGTACGCTAGCACAGATACGCAGTATTTT.

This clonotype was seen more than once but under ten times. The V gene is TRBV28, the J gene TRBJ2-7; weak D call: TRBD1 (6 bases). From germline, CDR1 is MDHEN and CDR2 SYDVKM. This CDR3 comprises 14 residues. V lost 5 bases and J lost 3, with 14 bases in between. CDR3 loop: CASSGRDTNYEQYF. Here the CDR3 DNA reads TGTGCCAGCAGTGGAAGGGACACCAACTACGAGCAGTACTTC.

The CDR3 protein is CASSLGTGLQYF. The CDR3 nucleotides read TGTGCCAGCAGCTTAGGTACAGGGCTGCAGTATTTT. The gene calls are TRBV7-2 and TRBJ2-3, with D tentatively TRBD1 (6 bases). Trimming pared 1 base from V and 11 bases from J, leaving 10 bases between. The CDR3 extends over 12 amino acids. Germline values: CDR1 SGHTA, CDR2 FQGNSA.

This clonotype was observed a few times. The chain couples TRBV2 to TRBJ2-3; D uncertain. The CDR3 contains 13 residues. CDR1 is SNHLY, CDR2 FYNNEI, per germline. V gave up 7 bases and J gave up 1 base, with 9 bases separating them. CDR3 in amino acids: CASIPEGTDTQYF. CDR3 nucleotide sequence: TGTGCCAGCATCCCAGAGGGCACAGATACGCAGTATTTT.

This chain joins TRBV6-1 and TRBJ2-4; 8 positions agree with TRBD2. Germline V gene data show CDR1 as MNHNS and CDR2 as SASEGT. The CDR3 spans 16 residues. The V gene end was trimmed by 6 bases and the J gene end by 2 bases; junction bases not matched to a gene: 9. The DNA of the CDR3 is TGTGCCAGCAGCCCGGGAACGGGGGGGTCCAAAAACATTCAGTACTTC. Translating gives CASSPGTGGSKNIQYF.

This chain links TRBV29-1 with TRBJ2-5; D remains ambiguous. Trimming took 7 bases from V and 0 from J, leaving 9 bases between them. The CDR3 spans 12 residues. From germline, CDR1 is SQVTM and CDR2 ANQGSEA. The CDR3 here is CSGSLYQETQYF. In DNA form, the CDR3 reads TGCAGCGGTTCGTTGTACCAAGAGACCCAGTACTTC.

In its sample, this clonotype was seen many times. CDR3: CASSSMGLTDTQYF. The CDR3 DNA reads TGTGCCAGCAGTTCTATGGGCCTAACAGATACGCAGTATTTT. The V call is TRBV12-3 or TRBV12-4, the J call TRBJ2-3; no clear D gene. Trimming shortened V by 4 bases and J by 3 bases, and 11 bases separated the two germline ends. The length of the CDR3 is 14 residues.

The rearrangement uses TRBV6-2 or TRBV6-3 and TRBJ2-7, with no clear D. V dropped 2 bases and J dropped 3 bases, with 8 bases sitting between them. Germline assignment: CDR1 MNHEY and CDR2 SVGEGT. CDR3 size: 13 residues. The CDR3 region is CASSYGRNYEQYF. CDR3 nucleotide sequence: TGTGCCAGCAGTTACGGAAGGAACTACGAGCAGTACTTC.

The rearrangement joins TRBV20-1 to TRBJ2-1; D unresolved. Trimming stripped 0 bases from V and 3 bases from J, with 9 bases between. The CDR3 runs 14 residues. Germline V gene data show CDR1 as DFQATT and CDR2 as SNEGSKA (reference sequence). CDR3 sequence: CSARDRLFYNEQFF. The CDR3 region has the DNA TGCAGTGCTAGAGACCGACTCTTCTACAATGAGCAGTTCTTC.

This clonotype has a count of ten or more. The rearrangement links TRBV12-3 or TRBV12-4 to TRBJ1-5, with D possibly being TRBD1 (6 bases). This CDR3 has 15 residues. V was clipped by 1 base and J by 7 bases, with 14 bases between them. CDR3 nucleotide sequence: TGTGCCAGCAGTTTAGGTGGTAGGGGGGACCAGCCCCAGCATTTT. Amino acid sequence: CASSLGGRGDQPQHF.

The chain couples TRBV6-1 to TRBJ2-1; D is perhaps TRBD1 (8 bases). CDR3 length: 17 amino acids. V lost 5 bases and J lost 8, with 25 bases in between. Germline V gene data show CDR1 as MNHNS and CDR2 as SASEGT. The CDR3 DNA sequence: TGTGCCAGCAGTCAAACATACAGGGGGGGGCCTGTCGATGAGCAGTTCTTC. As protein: CASSQTYRGGPVDEQFF.

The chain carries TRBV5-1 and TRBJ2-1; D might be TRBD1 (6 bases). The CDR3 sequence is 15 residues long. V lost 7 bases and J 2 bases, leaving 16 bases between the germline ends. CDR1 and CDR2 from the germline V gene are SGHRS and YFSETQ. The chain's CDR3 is CASQWGHITYNEQFF. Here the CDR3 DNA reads TGCGCCAGCCAATGGGGACACATAACCTACAATGAGCAGTTCTTC. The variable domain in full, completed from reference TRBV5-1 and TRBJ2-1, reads KAGVTQTPRYLIKTRGQQVTLSCSPISGHRSVSWYQQTPGQGLQFLFEYFSETQRNKGNFPGRFSGRQFSNSRSEMNVSTLELGDSALYLCASQWGHITYNEQFFGPGTRLTVL.

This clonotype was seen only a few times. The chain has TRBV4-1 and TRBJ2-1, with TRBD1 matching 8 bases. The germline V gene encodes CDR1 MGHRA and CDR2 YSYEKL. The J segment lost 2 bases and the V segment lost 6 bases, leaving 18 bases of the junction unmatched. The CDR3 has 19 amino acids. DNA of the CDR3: TGCGCCAGCAGAAATAACGCAGGGGGCGCACTTAGAGCCTACAATGAGCAGTTCTTC. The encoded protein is CASRNNAGGALRAYNEQFF.

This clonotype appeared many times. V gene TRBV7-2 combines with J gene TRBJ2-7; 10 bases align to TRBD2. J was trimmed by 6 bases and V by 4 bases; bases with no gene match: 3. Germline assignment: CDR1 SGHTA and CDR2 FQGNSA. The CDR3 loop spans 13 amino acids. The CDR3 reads CASSSTSGLEQYF. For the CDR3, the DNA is TGTGCCAGCAGCTCGACTAGCGGGCTCGAGCAGTACTTC.

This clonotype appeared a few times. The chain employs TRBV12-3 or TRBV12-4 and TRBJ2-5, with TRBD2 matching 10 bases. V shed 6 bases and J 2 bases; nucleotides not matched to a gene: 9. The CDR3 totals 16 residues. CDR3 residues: CASRQTSGWGQETQYF. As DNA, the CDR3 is TGTGCCAGCAGGCAGACTAGCGGGTGGGGTCAAGAGACCCAGTACTTC.

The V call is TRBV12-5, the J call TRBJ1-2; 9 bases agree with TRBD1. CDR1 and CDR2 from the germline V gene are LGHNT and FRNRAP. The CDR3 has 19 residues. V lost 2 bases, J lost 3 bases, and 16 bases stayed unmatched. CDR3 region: CASGLFSFPGQGLDYGYTF. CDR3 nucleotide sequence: TGTGCTAGTGGTTTGTTTTCCTTCCCGGGACAGGGATTGGACTATGGCTACACCTTC.

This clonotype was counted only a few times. CDR3 nucleotide sequence: TGTGCCAGCAGCTTAGTCGGTTGGGGGGCCTATGGCTACACCTTC. Encoded protein: CASSLVGWGAYGYTF. V usage is TRBV7-9 and J usage is TRBJ1-2, with D tentatively TRBD1 (6 bases). This CDR3 contains 15 residues. Germline CDR1 SEHNR, CDR2 FQNEAQ (reference sequence). The V and J ends lost 1 base and 4 bases respectively, with 13 bases between them.

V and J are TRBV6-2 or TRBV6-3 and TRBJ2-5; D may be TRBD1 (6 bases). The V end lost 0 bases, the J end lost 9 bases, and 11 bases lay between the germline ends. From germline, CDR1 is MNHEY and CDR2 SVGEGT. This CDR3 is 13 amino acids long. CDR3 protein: CASSYSQEGAQYF. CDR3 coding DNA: TGTGCCAGCAGTTACTCACAAGAGGGGGCCCAGTACTTC.

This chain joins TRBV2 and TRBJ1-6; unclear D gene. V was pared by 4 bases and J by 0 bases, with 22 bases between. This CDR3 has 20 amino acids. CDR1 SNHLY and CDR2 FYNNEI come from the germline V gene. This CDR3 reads CASSVKISNAGSSYNSPLHF. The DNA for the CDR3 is TGTGCCAGCAGTGTCAAGATTTCGAATGCCGGGAGCTCCTATAATTCACCCCTCCACTTT.

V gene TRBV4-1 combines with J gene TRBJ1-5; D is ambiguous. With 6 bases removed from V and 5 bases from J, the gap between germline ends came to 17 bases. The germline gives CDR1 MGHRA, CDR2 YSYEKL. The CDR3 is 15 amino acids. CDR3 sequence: CASRPFDSRDQPQHF. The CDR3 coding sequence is TGCGCCAGCAGACCGTTTGATAGTCGAGATCAGCCCCAGCATTTT.

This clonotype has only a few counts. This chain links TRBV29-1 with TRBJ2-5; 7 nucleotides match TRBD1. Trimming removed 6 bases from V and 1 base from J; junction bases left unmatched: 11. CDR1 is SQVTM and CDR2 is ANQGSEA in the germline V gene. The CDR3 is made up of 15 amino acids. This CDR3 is CSVLGGGSTQETQYF. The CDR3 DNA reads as TGCAGCGTCCTAGGGGGCGGGTCCACCCAAGAGACCCAGTACTTC.

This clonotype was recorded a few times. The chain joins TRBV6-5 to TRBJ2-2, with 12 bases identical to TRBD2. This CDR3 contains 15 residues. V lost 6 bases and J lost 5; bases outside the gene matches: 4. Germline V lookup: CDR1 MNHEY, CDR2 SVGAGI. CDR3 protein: CASRLLAGGTGELFF. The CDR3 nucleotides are TGTGCCAGCAGGTTACTAGCGGGAGGTACCGGGGAGCTGTTTTTT.

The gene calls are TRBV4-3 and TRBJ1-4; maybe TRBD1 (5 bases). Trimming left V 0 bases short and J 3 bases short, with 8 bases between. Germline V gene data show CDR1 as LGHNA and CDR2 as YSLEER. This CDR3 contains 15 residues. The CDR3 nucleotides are TGCGCCAGCAGCCAAGACGGCAGGGCTAATGAAAAACTGTTTTTT. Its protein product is CASSQDGRANEKLFF.

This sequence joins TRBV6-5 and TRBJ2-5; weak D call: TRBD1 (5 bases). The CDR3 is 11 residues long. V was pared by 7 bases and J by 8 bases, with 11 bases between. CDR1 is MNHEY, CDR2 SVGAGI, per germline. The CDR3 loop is CASNKDTTQYF. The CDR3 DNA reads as TGTGCCAGCAACAAGGACACTACCCAGTACTTC.